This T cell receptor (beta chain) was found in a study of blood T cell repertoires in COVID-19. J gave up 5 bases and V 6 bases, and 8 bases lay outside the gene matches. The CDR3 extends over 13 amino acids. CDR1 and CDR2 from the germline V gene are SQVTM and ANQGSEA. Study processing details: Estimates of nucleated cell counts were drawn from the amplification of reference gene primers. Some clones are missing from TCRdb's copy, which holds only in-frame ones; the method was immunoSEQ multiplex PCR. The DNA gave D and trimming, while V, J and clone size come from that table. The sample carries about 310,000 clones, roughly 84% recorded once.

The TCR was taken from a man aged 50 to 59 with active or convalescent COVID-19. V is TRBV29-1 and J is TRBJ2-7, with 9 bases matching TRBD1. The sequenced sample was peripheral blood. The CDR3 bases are TGCAGCGTAAGGACAGGGGACCGGCACGAGCAGTACTTC. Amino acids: CSVRTGDRHEQYF.